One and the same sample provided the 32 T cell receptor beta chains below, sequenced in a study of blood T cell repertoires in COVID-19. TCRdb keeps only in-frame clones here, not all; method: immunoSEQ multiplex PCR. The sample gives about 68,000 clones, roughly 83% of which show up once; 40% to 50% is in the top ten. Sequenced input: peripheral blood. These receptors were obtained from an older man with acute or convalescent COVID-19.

The CDR3 here is CASSLDRAGGASPLHF. In DNA, the CDR3 is TGTGCCAGCAGCTTAGATCGGGCAGGGGGTGCTTCACCCCTCCACTTT. V usage is TRBV11-2 and J usage is TRBJ1-6, with TRBD1 identical over 7 bases. Trimming took 0 bases from V and 9 from J; bases not matched to a gene: 8. The CDR3 runs to 16 residues. Germline V gives CDR1 SGHAT, CDR2 FQNNGV.

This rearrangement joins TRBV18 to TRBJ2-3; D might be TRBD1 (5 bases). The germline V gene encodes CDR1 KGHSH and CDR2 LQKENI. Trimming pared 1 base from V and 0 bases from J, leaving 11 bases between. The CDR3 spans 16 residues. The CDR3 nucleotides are TGTGCCAGCTCACCACTGCAGGGCGTTAGCACAGATACGCAGTATTTT. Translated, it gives CASSPLQGVSTDTQYF.

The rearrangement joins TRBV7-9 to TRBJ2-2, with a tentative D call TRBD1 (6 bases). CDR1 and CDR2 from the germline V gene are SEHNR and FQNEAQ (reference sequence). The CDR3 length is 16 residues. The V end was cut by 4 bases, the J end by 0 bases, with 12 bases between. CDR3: CASSSGQIANTGELFF. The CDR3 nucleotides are TGTGCCAGCAGCTCCGGACAGATCGCGAACACCGGGGAGCTGTTTTTT. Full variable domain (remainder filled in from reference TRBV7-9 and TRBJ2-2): DTGVSQNPRHKITKRGQNVTFRCDPISEHNRLYWYRQTLGQGPEFLTYFQNEAQLEKSRLLSDRFSAERPKGSFSTLEIQRTEQGDSAMYLCASSSGQIANTGELFFGEGSRLTVL.

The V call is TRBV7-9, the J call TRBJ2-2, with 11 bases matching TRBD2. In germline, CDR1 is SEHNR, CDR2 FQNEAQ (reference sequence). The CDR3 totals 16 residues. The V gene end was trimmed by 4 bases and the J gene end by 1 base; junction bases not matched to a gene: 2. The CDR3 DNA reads TGTGCCAGCAGCTCCGGGACTAGCGGGAACACCGGGGAGCTGTTTTTT. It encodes CASSSGTSGNTGELFF.

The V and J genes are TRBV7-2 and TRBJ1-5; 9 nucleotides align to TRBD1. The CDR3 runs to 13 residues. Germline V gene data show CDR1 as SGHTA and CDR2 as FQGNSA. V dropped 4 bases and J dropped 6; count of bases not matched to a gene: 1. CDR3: CASSSGQGQPQHF. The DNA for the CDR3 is TGTGCCAGCAGCTCGGGACAGGGTCAGCCCCAGCATTTT.

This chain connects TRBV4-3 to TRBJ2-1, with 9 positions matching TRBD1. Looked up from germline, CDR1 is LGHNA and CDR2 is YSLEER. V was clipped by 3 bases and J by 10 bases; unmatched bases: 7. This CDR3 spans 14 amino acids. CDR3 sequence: CASSQGGQGREQFF. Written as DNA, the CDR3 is TGCGCCAGCAGCCAGGGGGGACAGGGCAGGGAGCAGTTCTTC.

This CDR3 reads CASEGQGRADTQYF. CDR3 bases: TGTGCCTCTGAAGGACAGGGTCGCGCAGATACGCAGTATTTT. The rearrangement joins TRBV9 to TRBJ2-3; 8 bases align to TRBD1. V shed 10 bases, J shed 4 bases, and the junction held 11 bases outside the gene matches. Germline CDR1 and CDR2: SGDLS and YYNGEE. The CDR3 has 14 amino acids. Variable domain in full (rest from reference TRBV9 and TRBJ2-3): DSGVTQTPKHLITATGQRVTLRCSPRSGDLSVYWYQQSLDQGLQFLIQYYNGEERAKGNILERFSAQQFPDLHSELNLSSLELGDSALYFCASEGQGRADTQYFGPGTRLTVL.

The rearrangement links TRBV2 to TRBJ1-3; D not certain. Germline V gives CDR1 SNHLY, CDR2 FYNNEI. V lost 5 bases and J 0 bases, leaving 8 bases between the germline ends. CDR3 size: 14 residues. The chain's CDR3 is CASSWASSGNTIYF. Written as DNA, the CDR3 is TGTGCCAGCAGTTGGGCGAGCTCTGGAAACACCATATATTTT.

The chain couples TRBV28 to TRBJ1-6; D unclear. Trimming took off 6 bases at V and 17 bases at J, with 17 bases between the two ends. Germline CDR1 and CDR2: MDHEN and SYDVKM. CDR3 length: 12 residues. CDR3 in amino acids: CASSQQLLPVHF. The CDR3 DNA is TGTGCCAGCAGCCAACAGCTGCTCCCCGTCCACTTT.

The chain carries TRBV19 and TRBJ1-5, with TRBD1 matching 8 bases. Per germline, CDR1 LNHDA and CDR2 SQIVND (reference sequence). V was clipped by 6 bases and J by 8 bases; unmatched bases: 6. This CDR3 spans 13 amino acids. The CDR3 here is CASSTTGAEPQHF. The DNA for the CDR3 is TGTGCCAGTAGCACGACAGGGGCCGAGCCCCAGCATTTT.

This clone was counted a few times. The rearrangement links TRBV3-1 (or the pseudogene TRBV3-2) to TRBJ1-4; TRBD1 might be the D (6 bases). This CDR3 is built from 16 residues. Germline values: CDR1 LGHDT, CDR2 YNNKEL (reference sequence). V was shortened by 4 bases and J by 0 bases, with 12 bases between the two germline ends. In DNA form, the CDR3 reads TGTGCCAGCAGCCTTCAGACAGGAGCAACTAATGAAAAACTGTTTTTT. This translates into CASSLQTGATNEKLFF.

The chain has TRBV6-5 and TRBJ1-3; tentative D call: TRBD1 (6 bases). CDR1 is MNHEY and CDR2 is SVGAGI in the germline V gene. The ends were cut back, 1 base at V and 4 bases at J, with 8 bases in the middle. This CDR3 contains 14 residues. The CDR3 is CASSYLQGGNTIYF. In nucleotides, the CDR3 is TGTGCCAGCAGTTACTTACAGGGCGGAAACACCATATATTTT.

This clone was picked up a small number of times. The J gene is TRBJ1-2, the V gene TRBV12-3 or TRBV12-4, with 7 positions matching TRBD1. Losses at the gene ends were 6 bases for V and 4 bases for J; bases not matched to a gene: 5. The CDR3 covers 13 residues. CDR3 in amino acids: CASRPTGTYGYTF. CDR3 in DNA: TGTGCCAGCAGGCCGACAGGGACCTATGGCTACACCTTC.

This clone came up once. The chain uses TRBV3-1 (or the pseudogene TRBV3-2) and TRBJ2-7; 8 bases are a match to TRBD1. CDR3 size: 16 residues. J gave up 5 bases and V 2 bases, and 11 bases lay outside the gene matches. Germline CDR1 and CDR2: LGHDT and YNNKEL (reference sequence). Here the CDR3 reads CASSQRTGRTSDEQYF. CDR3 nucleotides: TGTGCCAGCAGCCAACGGACAGGGAGGACATCAGACGAGCAGTACTTC.

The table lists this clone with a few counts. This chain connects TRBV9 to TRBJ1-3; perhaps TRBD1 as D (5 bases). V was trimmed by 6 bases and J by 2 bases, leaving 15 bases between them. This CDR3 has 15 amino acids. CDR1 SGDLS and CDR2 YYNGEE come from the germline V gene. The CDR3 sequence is CASTPTGATGNTIYF. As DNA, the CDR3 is TGTGCCAGCACCCCCACAGGAGCGACTGGAAACACCATATATTTT.

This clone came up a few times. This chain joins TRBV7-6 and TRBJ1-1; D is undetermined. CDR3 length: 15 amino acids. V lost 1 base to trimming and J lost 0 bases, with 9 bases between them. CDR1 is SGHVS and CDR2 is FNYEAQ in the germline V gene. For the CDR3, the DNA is TGTGCCAGCAGCTTAGGAACGGTCATGAACACTGAAGCTTTCTTT. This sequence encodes CASSLGTVMNTEAFF.

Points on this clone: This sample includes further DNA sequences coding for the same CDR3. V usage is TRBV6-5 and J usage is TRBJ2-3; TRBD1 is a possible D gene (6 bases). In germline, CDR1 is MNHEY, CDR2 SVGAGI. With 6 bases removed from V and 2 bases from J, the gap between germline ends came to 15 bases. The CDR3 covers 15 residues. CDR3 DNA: TGTGCCAGCAGCTATCAGGGGCCCGACACAGATACGCAGTATTTT. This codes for CASSYQGPDTDTQYF.

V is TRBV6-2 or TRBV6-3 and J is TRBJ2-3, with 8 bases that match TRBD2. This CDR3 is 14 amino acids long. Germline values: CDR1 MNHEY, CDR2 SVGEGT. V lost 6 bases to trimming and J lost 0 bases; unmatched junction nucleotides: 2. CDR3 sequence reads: CASSGGDSTDTQYF. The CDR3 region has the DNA TGTGCCAGCAGCGGGGGGGACAGCACAGATACGCAGTATTTT.

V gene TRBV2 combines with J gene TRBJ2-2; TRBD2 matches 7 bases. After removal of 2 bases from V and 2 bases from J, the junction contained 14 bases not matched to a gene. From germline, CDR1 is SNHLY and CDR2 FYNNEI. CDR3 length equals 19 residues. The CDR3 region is CASSELPVPSGINTGELFF. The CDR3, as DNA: TGTGCCAGCAGTGAACTCCCCGTTCCGAGCGGGATAAACACCGGGGAGCTGTTTTTT.

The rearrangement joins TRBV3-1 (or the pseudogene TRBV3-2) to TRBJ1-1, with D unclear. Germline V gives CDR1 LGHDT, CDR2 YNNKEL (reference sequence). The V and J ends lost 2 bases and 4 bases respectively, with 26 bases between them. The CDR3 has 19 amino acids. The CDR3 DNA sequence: TGTGCCAGCAGCCAAACCGGAAGCACTAGGGAAATGAGAACCACTGAAGCTTTCTTT. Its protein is CASSQTGSTREMRTTEAFF.

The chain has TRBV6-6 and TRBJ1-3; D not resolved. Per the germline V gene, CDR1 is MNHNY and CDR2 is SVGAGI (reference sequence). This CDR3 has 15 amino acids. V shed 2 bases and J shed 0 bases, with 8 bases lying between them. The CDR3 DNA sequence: TGTGCCAGCAGTTACGTCAGAAGCTCTGGAAACACCATATATTTT. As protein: CASSYVRSSGNTIYF.

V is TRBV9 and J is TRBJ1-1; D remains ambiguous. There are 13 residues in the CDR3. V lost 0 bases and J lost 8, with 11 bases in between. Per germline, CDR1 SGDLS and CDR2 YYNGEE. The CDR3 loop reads CASSVESGREAFF. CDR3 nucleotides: TGTGCCAGCAGCGTAGAGTCGGGGAGGGAAGCTTTCTTT.

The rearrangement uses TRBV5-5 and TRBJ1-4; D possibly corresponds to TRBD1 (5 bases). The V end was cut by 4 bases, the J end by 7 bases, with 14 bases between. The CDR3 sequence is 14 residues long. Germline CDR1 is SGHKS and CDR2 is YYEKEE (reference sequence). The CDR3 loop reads CASSNRGEVEKLFF. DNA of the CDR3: TGTGCCAGCAGCAACAGAGGGGAGGTTGAAAAACTGTTTTTT.

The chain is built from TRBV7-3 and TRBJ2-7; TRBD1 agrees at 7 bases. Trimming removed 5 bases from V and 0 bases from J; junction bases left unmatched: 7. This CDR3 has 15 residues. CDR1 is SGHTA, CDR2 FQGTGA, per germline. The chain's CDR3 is CASSPNRGPSYEQYF. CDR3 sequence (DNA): TGTGCCAGCAGCCCTAACAGGGGTCCCTCCTACGAGCAGTACTTC.

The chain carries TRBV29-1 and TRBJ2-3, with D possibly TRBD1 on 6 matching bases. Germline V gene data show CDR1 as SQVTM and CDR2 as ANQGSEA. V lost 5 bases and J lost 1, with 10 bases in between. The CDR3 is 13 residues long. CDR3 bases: TGCAGCGTTAAGGCAGGGGGCACAGATACGCAGTATTTT. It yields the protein CSVKAGGTDTQYF.

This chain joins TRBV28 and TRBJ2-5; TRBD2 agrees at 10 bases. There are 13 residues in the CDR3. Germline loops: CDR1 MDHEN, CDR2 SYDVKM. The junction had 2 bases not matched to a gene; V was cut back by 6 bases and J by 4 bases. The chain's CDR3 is CASRRTSGETQYF. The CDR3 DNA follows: TGTGCCAGCAGACGGACTAGCGGAGAGACCCAGTACTTC.

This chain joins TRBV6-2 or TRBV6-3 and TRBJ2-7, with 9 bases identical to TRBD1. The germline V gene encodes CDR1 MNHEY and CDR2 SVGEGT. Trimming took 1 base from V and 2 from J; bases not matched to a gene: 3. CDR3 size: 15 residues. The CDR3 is CASSYWGQGPYEQYF. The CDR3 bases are TGTGCCAGCAGTTACTGGGGACAGGGCCCCTACGAGCAGTACTTC.

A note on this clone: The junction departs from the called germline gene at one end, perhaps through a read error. DNA for the CDR3: TGTGTCAGCAGGGGGACAGGGGTTGACGAGCAGTACTTC. This codes for CVSRGTGVDEQYF. The chain carries TRBV28 and TRBJ2-7; 10 nucleotides agree with TRBD1. The length of the CDR3 is 13 residues. CDR1 and CDR2 from the germline V gene are MDHEN and SYDVKM. Using reference TRBV28 and TRBJ2-7 for the parts outside the CDR3, the full variable domain is DVKVTQSSRYLVKRTGEKVFLECVQDMDHENMFWYRQDPGLGLRLIYFSYDVKMKEKGDIPEGYSVSREKKERFSLILESASTNQTSMYLCVSRGTGVDEQYFGPGTRLTVT.

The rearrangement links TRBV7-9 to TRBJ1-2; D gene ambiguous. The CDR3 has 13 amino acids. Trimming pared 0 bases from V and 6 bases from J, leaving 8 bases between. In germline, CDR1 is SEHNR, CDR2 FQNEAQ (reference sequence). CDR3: CASSLASGDGYTF. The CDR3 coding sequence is TGTGCCAGCAGCTTAGCTAGCGGGGATGGCTACACCTTC. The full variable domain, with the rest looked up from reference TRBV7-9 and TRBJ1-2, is DTGVSQNPRHKITKRGQNVTFRCDPISEHNRLYWYRQTLGQGPEFLTYFQNEAQLEKSRLLSDRFSAERPKGSFSTLEIQRTEQGDSAMYLCASSLASGDGYTFGSGTRLTVV.

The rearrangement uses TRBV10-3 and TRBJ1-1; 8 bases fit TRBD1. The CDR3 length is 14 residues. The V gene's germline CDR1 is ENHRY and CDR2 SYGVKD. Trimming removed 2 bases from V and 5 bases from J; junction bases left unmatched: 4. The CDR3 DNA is TGTGCCATCAGTGAGCCTACAGGGGGGACTGAAGCTTTCTTT. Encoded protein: CAISEPTGGTEAFF.

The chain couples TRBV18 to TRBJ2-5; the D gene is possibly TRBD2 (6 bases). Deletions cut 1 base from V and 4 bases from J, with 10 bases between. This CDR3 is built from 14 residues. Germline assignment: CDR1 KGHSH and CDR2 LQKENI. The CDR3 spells CASSPRGEAETQYF. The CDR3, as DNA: TGTGCCAGCTCACCACGGGGGGAGGCAGAGACCCAGTACTTC.

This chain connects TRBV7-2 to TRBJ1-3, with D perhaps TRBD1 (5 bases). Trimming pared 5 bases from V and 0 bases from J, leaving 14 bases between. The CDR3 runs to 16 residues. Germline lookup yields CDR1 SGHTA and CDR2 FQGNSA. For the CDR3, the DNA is TGTGCCAGCAGCCCGCCGACAGTCTACTCTGGAAACACCATATATTTT. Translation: CASSPPTVYSGNTIYF. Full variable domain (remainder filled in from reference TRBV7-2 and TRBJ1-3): GAGVSQSPSNKVTEKGKDVELRCDPISGHTALYWYRQSLGQGLEFLIYFQGNSAPDKSGLPSDRFSAERTGGSVSTLTIQRTQQEDSAVYLCASSPPTVYSGNTIYFGEGSWLTVV.